What follows are 15 T cell receptor beta chains derived from one specimen sequenced in a study of molecular identifiers for immune sequencing clone quantification. TCRdb passed the PCR reads through MiXCR, listing each CDR3 protein once. In the table there are under 800,000 distinct CDR3 sequences, about 25% of which are singletons. Sequenced: naive CD8+ T cells from blood, with Jurkat cell RNA spiked in. The subset is: FACS-sorted CD8+CD4-CCR7+CD45RA+ naive T cells. These receptors came from a human donor in good health. Some libraries in this study had Jurkat cell RNA spiked in.

The chain employs TRBV9 and TRBJ1-4; no firm D call. The CDR3 spans 14 residues. V lost 0 bases and J 6 bases, leaving 9 bases between the germline ends. Germline V gives CDR1 SGDLS, CDR2 YYNGEE. The DNA for the CDR3 is TGTGCCAGCAGCGTAGCTGGAGGGTATGAAAAACTGTTTTTT. Its translation: CASSVAGGYEKLFF.

This clonotype was detected many times. The chain uses TRBV25-1 and TRBJ2-7, with unresolved D. The CDR3 contains 12 residues. Trimming removed 3 bases from V and 3 bases from J, with 6 bases in between. Germline V CDR1 and CDR2: MGHDK, SYGVNS. CDR3 loop: CASSDQYYEQYF. Written as DNA, the CDR3 is TGTGCCAGCAGTGATCAATACTACGAGCAGTACTTC.

This clonotype was picked up a small number of times. The V call is TRBV14, the J call TRBJ1-2; D unresolved. V was clipped by 0 bases and J by 6 bases, with 11 bases between them. This CDR3 has 14 amino acids. Germline assignment: CDR1 SGHDN and CDR2 FVKESK. The CDR3, as DNA: TGTGCCAGCAGCCAAGAGATGGGGTTGAATGGCTACACCTTC. This gives the protein CASSQEMGLNGYTF.

V gene TRBV30 combines with J gene TRBJ2-7; D uncertain. The CDR3 spans 12 residues. The ends were cut back, 2 bases at V and 6 bases at J, with 11 bases in the middle. CDR1 is GTSNPN, CDR2 SVGIG, per germline (reference sequence). The CDR3, as DNA: TGTGCCTGGAGTTTCGCGACAACCGAGCAGTACTTC. Translated: CAWSFATTEQYF.

This clonotype was detected ten times or more. This chain connects TRBV12-3 or TRBV12-4 to TRBJ1-2; 8 bases are shared with TRBD1. The CDR3 has 12 residues. V lost 8 bases, J lost 4 bases, and 3 bases stayed unmatched. CDR3 nucleotides: TGTGCCAGCGGGACAGGCGCCTATGGCTACACCTTC. Residues: CASGTGAYGYTF.

This clonotype was recorded a few times. The chain combines TRBV27 with TRBJ2-7; a weak D match, TRBD2 (5 bases). Looked up from germline, CDR1 is MNHEY and CDR2 is SMNVEV (reference sequence). This CDR3 comprises 13 residues. The V and J ends lost 3 bases and 5 bases respectively, with 11 bases between them. The CDR3 DNA follows: TGTGCCAGCAGTTTCCTGAACGGGGACGAGCAGTACTTC. It translates to CASSFLNGDEQYF.

In its sample, this clonotype was seen a few times. J is TRBJ2-5 and V is TRBV7-9, with TRBD1 as a possible D gene (6 bases). Germline-derived CDR1 and CDR2 are SEHNR and FQNEAQ (reference sequence). This CDR3 has 14 amino acids. Trimming took off 1 base at V and 5 bases at J, with 11 bases between the two ends. Here the CDR3 reads CASSLEGHRETQYF. The CDR3 region has the DNA TGTGCCAGCAGCTTAGAGGGACATCGGGAGACCCAGTACTTC.

The chain carries TRBV19 and TRBJ1-4; D may be TRBD1 (6 bases). The CDR3 covers 11 residues. Trimming shortened V by 4 bases and J by 12 bases, and 9 bases separated the two germline ends. Germline CDR1 and CDR2: LNHDA and SQIVND (reference sequence). The CDR3: CASSSPGELFF. The CDR3 DNA reads as TGTGCCAGTAGTAGCCCAGGGGAACTGTTTTTT.

As to this clonotype: The junction departs from germline at one end; a sequencing error may be responsible. The V and J genes are TRBV29-1 and TRBJ1-3; D gene uncertain. The CDR3 has 11 residues. Looked up from germline, CDR1 is SQVTM and CDR2 is ANQGSEA. In DNA form, the CDR3 reads TGCTGCGTTGAGGTCGACAACACCATGTATTTT. Translating gives CCVEVDNTMYF.

Points on this clonotype: A read error may produce the germline difference seen at one junction end. V gene TRBV20-1 combines with J gene TRBJ2-4; TRBD1 might be the D (5 bases). Germline V gives CDR1 DFQATT, CDR2 SNEGSKA (reference sequence). CDR3 size: 11 residues. The CDR3: CSVRETAIQYF. The CDR3 DNA is TGCAGTGTTAGAGAGACAGCTATTCAGTACTTC.

In this sample, this clonotype turned up a few times. This chain connects TRBV27 to TRBJ1-4, with a tentative D call TRBD1 (5 bases). V was cut by 0 bases and J by 4 bases, with 12 bases left in between. The CDR3 is 16 residues long. Germline CDR1 reads MNHEY; CDR2 reads SMNVEV (reference sequence). This CDR3 is CASSLSPWGNNEKLFF. DNA for the CDR3: TGTGCCAGCAGTTTATCCCCGTGGGGGAATAATGAAAAACTGTTTTTT.

This clonotype was recorded many times. The chain is built from TRBV18 and TRBJ2-2, with D maybe TRBD1 (6 bases). CDR1 KGHSH and CDR2 LQKENI come from the germline V gene. Trimming pared 3 bases from V and 0 bases from J, leaving 11 bases between. The CDR3 is 16 amino acids. The CDR3: CASSPGDRPNTGELFF. The CDR3 DNA sequence: TGTGCCAGCTCACCTGGCGACAGGCCGAACACCGGGGAGCTGTTTTTT.

On this clonotype: A read error may account for a junction end that differs from germline. The rearrangement uses TRBV20-1 and TRBJ2-5; tentative D call: TRBD2 (6 bases). This CDR3 spans 16 amino acids. CDR1 DFQATT and CDR2 SNEGSKA come from the germline V gene (reference sequence). CDR3 region: CSARDLGGSGQEAQYF. CDR3 nucleotides: TGCAGTGCTAGAGATCTTGGGGGGTCGGGCCAAGAGGCCCAGTACTTC.

This clonotype was seen a handful of times. This may be a read error: a much more frequent sequence differs by one nucleotide. No conserved phenylalanine or tryptophan is present at the end of the CDR3, so a read error is the likely explanation. CDR3 amino acids: CAYKNDGNTEAFS. The CDR3 DNA reads TGTGCCTATAAAAACGACGGGAACACTGAAGCTTTCTCT. This chain connects TRBV11-2 to TRBJ1-1; D remains ambiguous. The CDR3 consists of 13 residues. Trimming stripped 11 bases from V and 1 base from J, with 14 bases between. Germline V gives CDR1 SGHAT, CDR2 FQNNGV.

This clonotype was seen many times. V usage is TRBV6-2 or TRBV6-3 and J usage is TRBJ1-2, with D possibly matching TRBD1 (5 bases). V lost 5 bases and J 3 bases, leaving 25 bases between the germline ends. The CDR3 runs 18 residues. Looked up from germline, CDR1 is MNHEY and CDR2 is SVGEGT. CDR3 bases: TGTGCCAGCAGTCCGGCGCTCGCAACATCGGGGGAGGACTATGGCTACACCTTC. Protein sequence: CASSPALATSGEDYGYTF.